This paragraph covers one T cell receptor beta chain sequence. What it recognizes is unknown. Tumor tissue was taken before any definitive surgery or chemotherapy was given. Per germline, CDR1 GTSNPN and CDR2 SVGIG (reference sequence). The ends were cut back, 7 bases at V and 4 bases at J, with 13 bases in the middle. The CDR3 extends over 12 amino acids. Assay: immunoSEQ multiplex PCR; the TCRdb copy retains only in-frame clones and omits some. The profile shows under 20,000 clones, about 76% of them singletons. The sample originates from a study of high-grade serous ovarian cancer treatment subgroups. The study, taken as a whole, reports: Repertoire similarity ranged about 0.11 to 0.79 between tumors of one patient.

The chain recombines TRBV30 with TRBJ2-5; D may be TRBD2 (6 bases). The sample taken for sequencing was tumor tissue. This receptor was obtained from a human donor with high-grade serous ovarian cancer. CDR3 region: CASNHGGETQYF. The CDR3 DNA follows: TGTGCCTCCAACCACGGGGGAGAGACCCAGTACTTC.